This TCR beta chain came from a study of a mutant IDH1 vaccine in newly diagnosed glioma. Across the study: Treated patients, 62.5% male and roughly 40% female, averaged approximately 40 years of age.

Comments on this clone: The antigen is unknown.

Time point defined: week 23, last vaccination. With topical imiquimod, each dose of the vaccine consisted of 300 ug of mutant IDH1 20-mer peptide. Data came from immunoSEQ multiplex PCR; TCRdb stores just in-frame clones and leaves some out. This sample has just over 80,000 clones; around 85% occur once, and the top ten carry under 2.5%. Trimming removed 8 bases at V and 5 bases at J, with 18 bases between. Germline V gene lookup returns CDR1 SQVTM and CDR2 ANQGSEA. The CDR3 covers 14 residues. The origin of this receptor is a man younger than 40 with glioma. Some clones in this sample may be carry-over from other donors' samples. The sequencing here drew on PBMCs, taken from a glioma patient whose treatment included an IDH1 peptide vaccine. The rearrangement joins TRBV29-1 to TRBJ2-2; D may be TRBD2 (5 bases). The CDR3 loop is CSSREDSWTGELFF. CDR3 DNA sequence: TGCAGCTCCCGAGAGGACTCTTGGACCGGGGAGCTGTTTTTT.